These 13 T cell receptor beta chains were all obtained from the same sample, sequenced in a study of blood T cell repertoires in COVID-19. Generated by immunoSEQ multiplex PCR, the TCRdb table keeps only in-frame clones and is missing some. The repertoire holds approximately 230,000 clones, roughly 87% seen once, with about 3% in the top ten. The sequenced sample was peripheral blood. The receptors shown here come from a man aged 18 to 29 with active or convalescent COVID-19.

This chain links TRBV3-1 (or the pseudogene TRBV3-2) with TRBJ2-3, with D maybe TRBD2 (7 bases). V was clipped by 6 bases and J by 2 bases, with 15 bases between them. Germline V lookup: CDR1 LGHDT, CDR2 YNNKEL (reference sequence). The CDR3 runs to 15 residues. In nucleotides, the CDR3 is TGTGCCAGCAGGCCATCCGGGGGGCACACAGATACGCAGTATTTT. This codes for CASRPSGGHTDTQYF.

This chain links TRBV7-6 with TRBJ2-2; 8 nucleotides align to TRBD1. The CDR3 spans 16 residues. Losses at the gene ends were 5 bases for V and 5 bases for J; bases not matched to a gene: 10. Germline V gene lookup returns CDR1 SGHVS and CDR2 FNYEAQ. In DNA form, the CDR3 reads TGTGCCAGCAGCCTACCTACAGGGGGGAAAACCGGGGAGCTGTTTTTT. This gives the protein CASSLPTGGKTGELFF.

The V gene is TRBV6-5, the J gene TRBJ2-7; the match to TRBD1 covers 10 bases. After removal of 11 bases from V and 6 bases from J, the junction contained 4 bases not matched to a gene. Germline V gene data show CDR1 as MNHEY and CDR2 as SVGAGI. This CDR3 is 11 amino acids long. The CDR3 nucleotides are TGTGCCGGACGGACAGGGGGCGAGCAGTACTTC. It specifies CAGRTGGEQYF.

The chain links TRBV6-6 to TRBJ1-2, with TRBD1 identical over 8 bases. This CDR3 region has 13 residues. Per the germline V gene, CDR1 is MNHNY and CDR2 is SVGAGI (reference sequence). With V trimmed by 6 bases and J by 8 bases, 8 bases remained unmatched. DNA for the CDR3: TGTGCCAGCAGCCCCGGACAGGGTAGGGGCTACACCTTC. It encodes CASSPGQGRGYTF.

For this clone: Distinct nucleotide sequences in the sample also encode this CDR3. CDR3 amino acids: CAWSVGGGNQPQHF. The CDR3, as DNA: TGTGCCTGGAGTGTGGGGGGGGGCAATCAGCCCCAGCATTTT. The rearrangement uses TRBV30 and TRBJ1-5, with D possibly being TRBD1 (5 bases). Germline CDR1 GTSNPN, CDR2 SVGIG (reference sequence). V shed 0 bases and J shed 2 bases, with 8 bases lying between them. CDR3 length: 14 residues.

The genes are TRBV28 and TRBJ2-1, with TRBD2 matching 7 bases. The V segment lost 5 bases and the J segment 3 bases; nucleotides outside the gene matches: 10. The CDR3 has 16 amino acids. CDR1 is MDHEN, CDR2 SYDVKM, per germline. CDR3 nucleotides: TGTGCCAGCAGTCTAGGGCTAGCGGAACTCTACAATGAGCAGTTCTTC. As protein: CASSLGLAELYNEQFF.

The CDR3 region is CASSLVAGAGETQYF. CDR3 DNA sequence: TGCGCCAGCAGCTTGGTGGCAGGGGCCGGGGAGACCCAGTACTTC. The V gene is TRBV5-1, the J gene TRBJ2-5; D is perhaps TRBD1 (6 bases). CDR1 and CDR2 from the germline V gene are SGHRS and YFSETQ. The germline V and J ends were trimmed by 0 bases and 5 bases, with 14 bases remaining between them. This CDR3 comprises 15 residues.

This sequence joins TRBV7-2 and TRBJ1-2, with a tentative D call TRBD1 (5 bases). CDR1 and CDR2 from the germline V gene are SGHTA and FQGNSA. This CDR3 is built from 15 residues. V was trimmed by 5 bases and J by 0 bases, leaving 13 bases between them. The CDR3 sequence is CASSMGWGANYGYTF. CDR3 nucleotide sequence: TGTGCCAGCAGCATGGGTTGGGGGGCTAACTATGGCTACACCTTC.

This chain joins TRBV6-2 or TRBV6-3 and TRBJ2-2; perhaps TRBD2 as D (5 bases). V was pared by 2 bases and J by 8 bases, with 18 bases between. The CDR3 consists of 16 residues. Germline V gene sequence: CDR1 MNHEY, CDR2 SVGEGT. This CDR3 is CASSYPRTRSMGELFF. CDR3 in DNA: TGTGCCAGCAGTTACCCTCGGACTCGTTCTATGGGGGAGCTGTTTTTT.

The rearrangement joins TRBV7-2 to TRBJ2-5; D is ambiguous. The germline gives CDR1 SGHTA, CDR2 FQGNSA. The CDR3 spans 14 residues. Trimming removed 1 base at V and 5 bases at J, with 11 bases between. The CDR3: CASSLGSVLETQYF. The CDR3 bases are TGTGCCAGCAGCTTAGGTAGTGTTCTTGAGACCCAGTACTTC.

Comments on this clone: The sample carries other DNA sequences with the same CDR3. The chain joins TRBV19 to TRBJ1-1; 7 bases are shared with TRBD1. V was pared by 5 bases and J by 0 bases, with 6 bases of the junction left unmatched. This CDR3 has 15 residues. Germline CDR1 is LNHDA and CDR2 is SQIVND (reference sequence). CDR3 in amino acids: CASSSRDRVNTEAFF. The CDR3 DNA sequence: TGTGCCAGTAGTTCCCGGGACAGAGTGAACACTGAAGCTTTCTTT.

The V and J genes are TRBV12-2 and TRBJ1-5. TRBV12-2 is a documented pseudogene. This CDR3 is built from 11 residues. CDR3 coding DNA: TGTGCAAGTCGCTCACCCCCGGGACAGCATTTT. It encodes CASRSPPGQHF.

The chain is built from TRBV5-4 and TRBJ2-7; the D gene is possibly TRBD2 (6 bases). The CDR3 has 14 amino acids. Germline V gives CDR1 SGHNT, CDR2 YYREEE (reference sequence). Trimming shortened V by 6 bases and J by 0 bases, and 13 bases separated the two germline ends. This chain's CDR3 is CASKRDSGSYEQYF. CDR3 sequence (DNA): TGTGCCAGCAAGAGGGATAGCGGCTCCTACGAGCAGTACTTC.